Each of the 23 T cell receptor beta chains below was sequenced from the same sample in a study of beta chain features in type 1 diabetes. Study-level points and caveats: Shortening of TCRB CDR3s, moderate but significant, appeared in all four CD4+ subsets of Type 1 diabetes patients.

The entirety of the isolated RNA underwent reverse transcription, so expressed TCRB transcripts were sequenced. Here immunoSEQ multiplex PCR was the method, and the copy in TCRdb shows in-frame clones only, minus some. The table shows over 200,000 clones, with 11% occurring only once. These TCRs' antigens remain unknown. The material sequenced was naive CD4+ T cells from blood. These receptors were obtained from a man aged 30-40 years with type 1 diabetes.

This clone was found a few times. The chain carries TRBV10-3 and TRBJ2-7; tentatively, D is TRBD1 (5 bases). Trimming cost V 3 bases and J 6 bases, with 15 bases left between them. The CDR3 extends over 14 amino acids. CDR1 is ENHRY, CDR2 SYGVKD, per germline. Here the CDR3 reads CAISESRDLREQYF. CDR3 in DNA: TGTGCCATCAGTGAATCCAGGGATCTTCGCGAGCAGTACTTC.

The chain combines TRBV4-2 with TRBJ1-1; D may be TRBD1 (6 bases). Trimming pared 0 bases from V and 8 bases from J, leaving 13 bases between. The CDR3 runs 14 residues. CDR1 LGHNA and CDR2 YNFKEQ come from the germline V gene. The CDR3 DNA follows: TGTGCCAGCAGCCAAGAGTGGGGGCAACGGGAAGCTTTCTTT. It encodes CASSQEWGQREAFF.

The rearrangement uses TRBV5-4 and TRBJ2-7; 7 bases map to TRBD2. The V gene's germline CDR1 is SGHNT and CDR2 YYREEE (reference sequence). With V trimmed by 0 bases and J by 1 base, 10 bases remained unmatched. This CDR3 comprises 17 residues. Here the CDR3 DNA reads TGTGCCAGCAGCTTGGAGGAAGGAGCGGGGCCATCCTACGAGCAGTACTTC. Residues: CASSLEEGAGPSYEQYF.

The genes are TRBV6-6 and TRBJ2-2, with 8 bases aligning to TRBD2. V lost 2 bases to trimming and J lost 1 base; unmatched junction nucleotides: 3. The CDR3 sequence is 16 residues long. Germline V gene sequence: CDR1 MNHNY, CDR2 SVGAGI (reference sequence). CDR3 in DNA: TGTGCCAGCAGTTACCGGGCGGGGGGGAACACCGGGGAGCTGTTTTTT. Protein: CASSYRAGGNTGELFF.

This rearrangement joins TRBV4-1 to TRBJ1-2; TRBD1 matches 9 bases. This CDR3 region has 13 residues. J was trimmed by 7 bases and V by 3 bases; bases with no gene match: 3. Germline CDR1 is MGHRA and CDR2 is YSYEKL. The CDR3 sequence: CASSQTGGAGYTF. As DNA, the CDR3 is TGCGCCAGCAGCCAGACAGGGGGTGCTGGCTACACCTTC.

The chain is built from TRBV29-1 and TRBJ1-1; 7 bases agree with TRBD1. The V gene end was trimmed by 5 bases and the J gene end by 1 base; junction bases not matched to a gene: 4. Per germline, CDR1 SQVTM and CDR2 ANQGSEA. This CDR3 is built from 13 residues. CDR3 sequence (DNA): TGCAGCGTTCTTCGGGACAGGAACACTGAAGCTTTCTTT. It yields the protein CSVLRDRNTEAFF.

The chain carries TRBV28 and TRBJ2-5; D is possibly TRBD2 (5 bases). Germline CDR1 MDHEN, CDR2 SYDVKM. V was clipped by 4 bases and J by 0 bases, with 12 bases between them. The CDR3 runs to 15 residues. In nucleotides, the CDR3 is TGTGCCAGCAGTTCCTGGAGACTAAACCAAGAGACCCAGTACTTC. It encodes CASSSWRLNQETQYF.

The chain carries TRBV6-5 and TRBJ2-2; 9 bases align to TRBD2. The V and J ends lost 6 bases and 6 bases, in that order; junction bases with no gene match: 8. This CDR3 comprises 15 residues. Germline V CDR1 and CDR2: MNHEY, SVGAGI. In nucleotides, the CDR3 is TGTGCCAGCAGACAGAGCGGGGGGATTCCCGGGGAGCTGTTTTTT. Its translation is CASRQSGGIPGELFF.

This rearrangement joins TRBV6-6 to TRBJ2-1; weak D call: TRBD1 (6 bases). CDR1 is MNHNY and CDR2 is SVGAGI in the germline V gene (reference sequence). This CDR3 spans 11 amino acids. Trimming cost V 5 bases and J 12 bases, with 11 bases left between them. The CDR3 sequence is CASSPQGGQFF. The DNA for the CDR3 is TGTGCCAGCAGTCCACAGGGCGGGCAGTTCTTC.

This clone was seen more than once but under ten times. V gene TRBV5-1 combines with J gene TRBJ2-7; D is possibly TRBD2 (6 bases). Between the trimmed V and J ends, which lost 4 bases and 5 bases, there was a span of 16 bases. The CDR3 is 14 residues long. Germline values: CDR1 SGHRS, CDR2 YFSETQ. The DNA for the CDR3 is TGCGCCAGCAGCCTTACACTAGCCGTCGACGAGCAGTACTTC. Translating it yields CASSLTLAVDEQYF.

The sample holds a few counts of this clone. The genes are TRBV7-9 and TRBJ2-4; 7 nucleotides line up with TRBD2. From germline, CDR1 is SEHNR and CDR2 FQNEAQ (reference sequence). The length of the CDR3 is 17 residues. V was pared by 1 base and J by 0 bases, with 6 bases of the junction left unmatched. DNA of the CDR3: TGTGCCAGCAGCTTAGTGGGGGGGATACTAGCCAAAAACATTCAGTACTTC. Its protein is CASSLVGGILAKNIQYF.

V usage is TRBV10-3 and J usage is TRBJ2-5; a weak D match, TRBD1 (6 bases). Trimming cost V 3 bases and J 1 base, with 15 bases left between them. The germline gives CDR1 ENHRY, CDR2 SYGVKD. CDR3 length: 16 amino acids. CDR3 loop: CAISDFTGSPQETQYF. Written as DNA, the CDR3 is TGTGCCATCAGTGATTTCACAGGGTCACCCCAAGAGACCCAGTACTTC.

The sample holds a few counts of this clone. V and J are TRBV29-1 and TRBJ1-1; unclear D gene. The germline V and J ends were trimmed by 6 bases and 2 bases, with 16 bases remaining between them. This CDR3 contains 14 residues. Germline CDR1 and CDR2: SQVTM and ANQGSEA. CDR3: CSVLGEPLNTEAFF. CDR3 DNA sequence: TGCAGCGTCCTCGGGGAGCCACTAAACACTGAAGCTTTCTTT.

This clone appeared a few times. The genes are TRBV28 and TRBJ2-7; TRBD2 aligns across 9 bases. Looked up from germline, CDR1 is MDHEN and CDR2 is SYDVKM. CDR3 length: 15 amino acids. With 5 bases clipped from V and 1 base from J, the junction kept 6 bases outside the gene matches. In DNA, the CDR3 is TGTGCCAGCAGTCACGGGACTAGCCTATCCTACGAGCAGTACTTC. Its protein is CASSHGTSLSYEQYF.

The table lists this clone with a few counts. The genes are TRBV4-2 and TRBJ2-1, with 10 bases lining up with TRBD1. The CDR3 sequence is 16 residues long. The germline V gene encodes CDR1 LGHNA and CDR2 YNFKEQ. Trimming cost V 4 bases and J 5 bases; bases outside gene matches: 8. The CDR3 DNA is TGTGCCAGCAGCCGCCAAACCGGGACAGGGGACAATGAGCAGTTCTTC. Protein product: CASSRQTGTGDNEQFF.

The chain employs TRBV5-4 and TRBJ1-5; no definite D call. CDR3 length: 12 amino acids. Trimming shortened V by 2 bases and J by 7 bases, and 7 bases separated the two germline ends. Germline loops: CDR1 SGHNT, CDR2 YYREEE (reference sequence). The CDR3 DNA sequence: TGTGCCAGCAGCTTCGGAGGGCAGCCCCAGCATTTT. Translated: CASSFGGQPQHF.

This clone was counted between two and nine times. This sequence joins TRBV19 and TRBJ2-5, with 10 bases matching TRBD2. V shed 6 bases, J shed 5 bases, and the junction held 9 bases outside the gene matches. CDR1 and CDR2 from the germline V gene are LNHDA and SQIVND (reference sequence). The CDR3 has 15 amino acids. In DNA, the CDR3 is TGTGCCAGTAGGGAAGCGGGGGGGCCGTTCGAGACCCAGTACTTC. Translated: CASREAGGPFETQYF.

This clone appeared a few times. The chain employs TRBV7-9 and TRBJ2-3; TRBD2 aligns across 11 bases. The germline CDR1 and CDR2 sequences are SEHNR and FQNEAQ (reference sequence). J was trimmed by 2 bases and V by 6 bases; bases with no gene match: 4. The CDR3 sequence is 15 residues long. Here the CDR3 reads CASRRLAGPTDTQYF. CDR3 in DNA: TGTGCCAGCAGGCGACTAGCGGGGCCCACAGATACGCAGTATTTT.

The chain combines TRBV28 with TRBJ2-7, with 10 bases identical to TRBD1. The V and J ends lost 6 bases and 2 bases, in that order; junction bases with no gene match: 7. From germline, CDR1 is MDHEN and CDR2 SYDVKM. The CDR3 covers 15 residues. Written as DNA, the CDR3 is TGTGCCAGCAGCCCCCCGGGACAGGGGACCTACGAGCAGTACTTC. Protein product: CASSPPGQGTYEQYF.

The V call is TRBV30, the J call TRBJ1-4; no reliable D call. V shed 4 bases and J shed 0 bases, with 6 bases lying between them. The CDR3 runs 13 residues. The germline CDR1 and CDR2 sequences are GTSNPN and SVGIG (reference sequence). In nucleotides, the CDR3 is TGTGCCTGGAACTATGCAACTAATGAAAAACTGTTTTTT. This encodes CAWNYATNEKLFF.

The table lists this clone with a few counts. The chain uses TRBV30 and TRBJ1-2; no definite D call. V was pared by 1 base and J by 6 bases, with 6 bases between. The CDR3 is made up of 11 amino acids. Germline V lookup: CDR1 GTSNPN, CDR2 SVGIG (reference sequence). CDR3 residues: CAWSEPNGYTF. The CDR3 DNA reads as TGTGCCTGGAGTGAACCTAATGGCTACACCTTC.

This clone was seen a few times. This rearrangement joins TRBV7-3 to TRBJ2-1; 16 nucleotides agree with TRBD2. V lost 4 bases to trimming and J lost 7 bases; unmatched junction nucleotides: 4. Looked up from germline, CDR1 is SGHTA and CDR2 is FQGTGA. This CDR3 has 16 residues. The CDR3 region is CASSSGLAGGLNEQFF. The CDR3 DNA is TGTGCCAGCAGCTCGGGACTAGCGGGGGGGCTAAATGAGCAGTTCTTC.

The J gene is TRBJ2-7, the V gene TRBV18, with D possibly TRBD2 on 5 matching bases. This CDR3 has 16 residues. Germline V gives CDR1 KGHSH, CDR2 LQKENI. Deletions cut 3 bases from V and 2 bases from J, with 17 bases between. The CDR3 DNA sequence: TGTGCCAGCTCACCTTCGGGGAGACGAAACCCCTACGAGCAGTACTTC. Amino acids: CASSPSGRRNPYEQYF.